The source of this TCR beta chain is a study of diagnostic markers for celiac disease (TCRdb year 2020). Without a recorded count, this clonotype is taken to be hyperexpanded (1% or more) from its frequency. Its binding antigen is unknown. From the germline V gene, CDR1 is MGHRA and CDR2 is YSYEKL. Spanning cysteine to phenylalanine, the CDR3 consists of 17 amino acids. There is no recorded DNA. Sequencing took place on an Illumina MiSeq. The reads, reprocessed by TCRdb, yield one row per CDR3 protein sequence and no DNA. This sample's table contains around 180 distinct CDR3 sequences. The ten most abundant clones make up 48% of the sample.

The V gene is TRBV4-1 and the J gene is TRBJ1-5; TCRdb returns TRBD1, unconfirmable since there is no DNA. Sequenced material: either unsorted cells or a sorted T cell fraction (not recorded which). The origin of this receptor is a human donor. The CDR3 sequence is CASSQLEGRGRNQPQHF.